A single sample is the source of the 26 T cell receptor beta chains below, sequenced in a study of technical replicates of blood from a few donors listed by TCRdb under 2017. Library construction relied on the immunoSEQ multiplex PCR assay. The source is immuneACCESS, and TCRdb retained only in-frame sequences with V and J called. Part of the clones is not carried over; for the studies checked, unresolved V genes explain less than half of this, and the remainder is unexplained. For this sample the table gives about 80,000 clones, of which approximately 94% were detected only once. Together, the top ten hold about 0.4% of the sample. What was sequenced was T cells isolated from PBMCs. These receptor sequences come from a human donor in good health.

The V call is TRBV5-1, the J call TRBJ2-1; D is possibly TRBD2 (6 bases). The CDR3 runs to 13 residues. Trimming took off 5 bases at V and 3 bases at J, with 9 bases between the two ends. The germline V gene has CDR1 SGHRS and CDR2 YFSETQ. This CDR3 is CASSTTSYNEQFF. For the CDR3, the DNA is TGCGCCAGCAGTACGACTAGCTACAATGAGCAGTTCTTC.

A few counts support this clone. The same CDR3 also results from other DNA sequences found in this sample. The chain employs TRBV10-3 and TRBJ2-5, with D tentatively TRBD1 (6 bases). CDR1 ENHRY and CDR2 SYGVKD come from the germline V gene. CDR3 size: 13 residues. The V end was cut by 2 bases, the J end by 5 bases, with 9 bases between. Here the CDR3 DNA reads TGTGCCATCAGTGAGGCCAGGGGTGAGACCCAGTACTTC. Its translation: CAISEARGETQYF.

Here the CDR3 DNA reads TGCGCCAGCGGATTGACAGGGGAAGGCTACACCTTC. Translated: CASGLTGEGYTF. The chain recombines TRBV4-3 with TRBJ1-2, with TRBD1 matching over 8 bases. Germline-derived CDR1 and CDR2 are LGHNA and YSLEER. The CDR3 is 12 residues long. Trimming cost V 8 bases and J 8 bases; bases outside gene matches: 7.

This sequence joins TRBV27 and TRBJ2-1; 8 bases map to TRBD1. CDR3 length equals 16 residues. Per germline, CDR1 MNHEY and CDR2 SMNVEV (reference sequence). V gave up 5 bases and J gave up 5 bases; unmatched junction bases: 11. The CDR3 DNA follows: TGTGCCAGCAGTGACCACCGGGACAGGTTCGACAATGAGCAGTTCTTC. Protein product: CASSDHRDRFDNEQFF.

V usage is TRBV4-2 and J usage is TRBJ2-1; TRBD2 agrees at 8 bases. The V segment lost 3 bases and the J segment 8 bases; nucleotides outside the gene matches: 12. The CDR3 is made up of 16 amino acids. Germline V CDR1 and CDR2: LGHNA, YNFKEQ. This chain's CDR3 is CASSHPERELPDEQFF. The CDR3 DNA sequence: TGTGCCAGCAGCCATCCCGAGCGGGAGCTCCCGGATGAGCAGTTCTTC.

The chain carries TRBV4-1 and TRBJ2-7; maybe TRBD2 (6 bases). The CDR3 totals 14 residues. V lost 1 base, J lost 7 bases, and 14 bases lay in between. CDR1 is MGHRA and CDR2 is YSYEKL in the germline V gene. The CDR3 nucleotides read TGCGCCAGCAGCCAAGCCCGGGGAGGTTCGGAGCAGTACTTC. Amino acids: CASSQARGGSEQYF.

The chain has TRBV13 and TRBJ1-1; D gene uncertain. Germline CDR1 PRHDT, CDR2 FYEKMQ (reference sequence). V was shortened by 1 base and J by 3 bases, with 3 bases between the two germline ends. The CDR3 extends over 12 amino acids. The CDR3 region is CASSLADTEAFF. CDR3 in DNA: TGTGCCAGCAGCTTAGCGGACACTGAAGCTTTCTTT. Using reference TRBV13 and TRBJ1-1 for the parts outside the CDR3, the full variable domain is AAGVIQSPRHLIKEKRETATLKCYPIPRHDTVYWYQQGPGQDPQFLISFYEKMQSDKGSIPDRFSAQQFSDYHSELNMSSLELGDSALYFCASSLADTEAFFGQGTRLTVV.

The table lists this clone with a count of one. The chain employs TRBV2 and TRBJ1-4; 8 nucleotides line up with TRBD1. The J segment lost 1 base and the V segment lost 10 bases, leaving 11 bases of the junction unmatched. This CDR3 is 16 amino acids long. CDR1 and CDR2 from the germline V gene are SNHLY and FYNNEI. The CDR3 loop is CATPRDRLGTNEKLFF. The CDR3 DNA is TGTGCCACCCCCCGGGACAGGTTGGGAACTAATGAAAAACTGTTTTTT.

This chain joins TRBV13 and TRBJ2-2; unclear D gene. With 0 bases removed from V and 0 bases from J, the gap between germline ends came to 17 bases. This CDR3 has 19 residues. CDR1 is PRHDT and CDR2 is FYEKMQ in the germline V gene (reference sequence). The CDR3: CASSLGSGSPLTNTGELFF. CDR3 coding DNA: TGTGCCAGCAGCTTAGGGTCGGGTTCCCCTTTAACGAACACCGGGGAGCTGTTTTTT.

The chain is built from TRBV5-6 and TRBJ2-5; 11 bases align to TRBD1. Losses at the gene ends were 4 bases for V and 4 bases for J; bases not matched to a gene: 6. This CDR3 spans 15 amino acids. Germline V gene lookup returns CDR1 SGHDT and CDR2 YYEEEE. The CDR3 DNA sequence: TGTGCCAGCAGCCCACTTGGGACAGGGGGAGAGACCCAGTACTTC. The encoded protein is CASSPLGTGGETQYF.

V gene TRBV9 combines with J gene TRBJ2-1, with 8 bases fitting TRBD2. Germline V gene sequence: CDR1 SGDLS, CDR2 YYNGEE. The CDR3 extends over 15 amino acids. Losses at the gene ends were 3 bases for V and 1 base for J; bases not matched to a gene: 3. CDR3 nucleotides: TGTGCCAGCAGCGACGGCGGGAGGTCCTACAATGAGCAGTTCTTC. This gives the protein CASSDGGRSYNEQFF.

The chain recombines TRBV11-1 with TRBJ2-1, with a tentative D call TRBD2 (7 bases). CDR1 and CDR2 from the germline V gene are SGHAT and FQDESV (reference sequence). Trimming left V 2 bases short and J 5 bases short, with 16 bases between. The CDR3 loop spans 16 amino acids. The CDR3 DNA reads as TGTGCCAGCAGCTTATGGGGGGGCAGGGAGGACAATGAGCAGTTCTTC. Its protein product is CASSLWGGREDNEQFF.

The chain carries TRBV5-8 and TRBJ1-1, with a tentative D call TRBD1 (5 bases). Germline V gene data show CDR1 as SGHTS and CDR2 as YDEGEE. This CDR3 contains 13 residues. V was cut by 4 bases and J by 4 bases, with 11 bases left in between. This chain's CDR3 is CASSTGLLTEAFF. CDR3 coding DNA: TGTGCCAGCAGCACGGGACTACTCACTGAAGCTTTCTTT.

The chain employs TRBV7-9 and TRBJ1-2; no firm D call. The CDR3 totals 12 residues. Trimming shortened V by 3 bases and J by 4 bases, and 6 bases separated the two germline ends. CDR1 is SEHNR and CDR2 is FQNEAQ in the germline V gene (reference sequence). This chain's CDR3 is CASSLNSYGYTF. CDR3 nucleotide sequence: TGTGCCAGCAGCTTGAACAGCTATGGCTACACCTTC.

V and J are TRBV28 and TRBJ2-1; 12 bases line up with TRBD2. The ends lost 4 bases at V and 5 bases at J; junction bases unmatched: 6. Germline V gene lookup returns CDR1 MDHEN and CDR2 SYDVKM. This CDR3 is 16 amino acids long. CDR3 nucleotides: TGTGCCAGCAGTTCCCTACTAGCGGGAGGACACAATGAGCAGTTCTTC. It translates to CASSSLLAGGHNEQFF.

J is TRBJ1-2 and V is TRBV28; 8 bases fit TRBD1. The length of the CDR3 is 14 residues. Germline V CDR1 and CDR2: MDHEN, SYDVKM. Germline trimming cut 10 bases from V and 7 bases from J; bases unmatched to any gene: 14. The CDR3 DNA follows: TGTGCCACCTCTCCCCCAGGGGGCGCATCTGGCTACACCTTC. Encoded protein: CATSPPGGASGYTF.

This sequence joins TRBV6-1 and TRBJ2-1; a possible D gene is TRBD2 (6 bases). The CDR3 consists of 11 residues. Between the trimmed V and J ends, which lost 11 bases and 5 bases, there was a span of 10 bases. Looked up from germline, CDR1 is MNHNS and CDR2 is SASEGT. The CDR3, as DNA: TGTGCCGGGGGGTGGAACAATGAGCAGTTCTTC. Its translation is CAGGWNNEQFF.

The CDR3 DNA follows: TGTGCCAGCACCTCCCGAGGACATGTCTACGAGCAGTACTTC. Its translation is CASTSRGHVYEQYF. The rearrangement links TRBV7-9 to TRBJ2-7, with D perhaps matching TRBD1 (5 bases). The CDR3 sequence is 14 residues long. With 7 bases removed from V and 3 bases from J, the gap between germline ends came to 16 bases. CDR1 and CDR2 from the germline V gene are SEHNR and FQNEAQ (reference sequence). The variable domain in full, with the rest retrieved from reference TRBV7-9 and TRBJ2-7, is DTGVSQNPRHKITKRGQNVTFRCDPISEHNRLYWYRQTLGQGPEFLTYFQNEAQLEKSRLLSDRFSAERPKGSFSTLEIQRTEQGDSAMYLCASTSRGHVYEQYFGPGTRLTVT.

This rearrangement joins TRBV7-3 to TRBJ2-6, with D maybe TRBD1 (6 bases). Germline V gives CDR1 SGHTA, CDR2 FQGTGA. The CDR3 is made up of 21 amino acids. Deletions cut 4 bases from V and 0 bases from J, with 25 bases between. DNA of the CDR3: TGTGCCAGCAGCTCCTTAGAGGGGGTACTGTTACCCTCCTCTGGGGCCAACGTCCTGACTTTC. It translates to CASSSLEGVLLPSSGANVLTF.

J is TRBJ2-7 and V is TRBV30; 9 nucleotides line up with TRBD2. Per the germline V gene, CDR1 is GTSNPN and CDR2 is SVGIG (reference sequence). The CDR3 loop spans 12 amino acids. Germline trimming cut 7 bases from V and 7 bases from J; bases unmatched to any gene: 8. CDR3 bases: TGTGCCTTCCCCCTAGCGGGATGTGAGCAGTACTTC. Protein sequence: CAFPLAGCEQYF.

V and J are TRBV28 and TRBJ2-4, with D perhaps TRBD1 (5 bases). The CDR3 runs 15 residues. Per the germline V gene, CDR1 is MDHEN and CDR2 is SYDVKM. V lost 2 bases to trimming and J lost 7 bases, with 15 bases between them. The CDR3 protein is CASSLQKDIGNIQYF. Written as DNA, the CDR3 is TGTGCCAGCAGTTTACAGAAGGACATCGGGAACATTCAGTACTTC.

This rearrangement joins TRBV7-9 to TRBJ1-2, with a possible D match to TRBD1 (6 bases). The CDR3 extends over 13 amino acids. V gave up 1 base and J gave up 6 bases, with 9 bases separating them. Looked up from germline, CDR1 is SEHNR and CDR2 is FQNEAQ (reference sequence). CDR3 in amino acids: CASSLGQAHGYTF. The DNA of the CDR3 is TGTGCCAGCAGCTTAGGACAGGCGCATGGCTACACCTTC.

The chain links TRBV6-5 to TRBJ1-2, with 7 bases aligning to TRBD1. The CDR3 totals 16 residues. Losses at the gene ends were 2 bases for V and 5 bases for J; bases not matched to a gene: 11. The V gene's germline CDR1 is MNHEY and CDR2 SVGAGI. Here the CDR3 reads CASSYRPGTVIYGYTF. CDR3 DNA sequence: TGTGCCAGCAGTTACAGGCCAGGGACAGTAATTTATGGCTACACCTTC.

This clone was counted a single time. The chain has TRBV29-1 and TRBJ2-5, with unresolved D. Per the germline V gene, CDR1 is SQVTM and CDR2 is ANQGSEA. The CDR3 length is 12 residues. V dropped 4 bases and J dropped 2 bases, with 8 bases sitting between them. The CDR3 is CSVVQRQETQYF. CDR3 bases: TGCAGCGTTGTGCAGCGACAAGAGACCCAGTACTTC. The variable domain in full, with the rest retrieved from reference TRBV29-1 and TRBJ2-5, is SAVISQKPSRDICQRGTSLTIQCQVDSQVTMMFWYRQQPGQSLTLIATANQGSEATYESGFVIDKFPISRPNLTFSTLTVSNMSPEDSSIYLCSVVQRQETQYFGPGTRLLVL.

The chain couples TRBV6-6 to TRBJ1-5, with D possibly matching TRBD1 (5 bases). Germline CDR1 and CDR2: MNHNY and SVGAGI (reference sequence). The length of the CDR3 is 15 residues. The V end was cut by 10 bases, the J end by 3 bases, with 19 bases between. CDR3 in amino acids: CATNYGRGSNQPQHF. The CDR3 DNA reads TGTGCCACCAACTACGGCCGGGGGTCCAATCAGCCCCAGCATTTT.

In nucleotides, the CDR3 is TGTGCCAGTAGTATAGGTCACAGCTTAATCTACGAGCAGTACTTC. Its translation is CASSIGHSLIYEQYF. The chain combines TRBV19 with TRBJ2-7; no clear D. The length of the CDR3 is 15 residues. CDR1 is LNHDA and CDR2 is SQIVND in the germline V gene (reference sequence). V was pared by 1 base and J by 3 bases, with 13 bases between.